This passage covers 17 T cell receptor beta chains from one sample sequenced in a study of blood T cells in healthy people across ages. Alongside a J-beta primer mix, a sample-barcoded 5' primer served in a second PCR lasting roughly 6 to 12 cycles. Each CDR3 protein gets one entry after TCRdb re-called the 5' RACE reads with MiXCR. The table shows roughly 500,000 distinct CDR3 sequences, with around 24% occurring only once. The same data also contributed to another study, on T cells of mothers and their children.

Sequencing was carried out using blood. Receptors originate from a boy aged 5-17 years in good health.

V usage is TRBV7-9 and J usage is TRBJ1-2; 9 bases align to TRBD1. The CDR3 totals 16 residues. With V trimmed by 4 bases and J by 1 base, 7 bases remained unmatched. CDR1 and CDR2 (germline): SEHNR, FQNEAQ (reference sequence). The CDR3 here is CASSSGTGRLNYGYTF. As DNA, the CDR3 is TGTGCCAGCAGCTCCGGGACAGGGCGCCTTAACTATGGCTACACCTTC. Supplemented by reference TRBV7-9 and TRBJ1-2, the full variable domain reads DTGVSQNPRHKITKRGQNVTFRCDPISEHNRLYWYRQTLGQGPEFLTYFQNEAQLEKSRLLSDRFSAERPKGSFSTLEIQRTEQGDSAMYLCASSSGTGRLNYGYTFGSGTRLTVV.

The CDR3 bases are TGTGCCAGCAGCTTCGGGTCAACACTTGAAGCTTTCTTT. Translation gives CASSFGSTLEAFF. The chain has TRBV7-2 and TRBJ1-1; D is unclear. V was trimmed by 3 bases and J by 7 bases, leaving 12 bases between them. Germline loops: CDR1 SGHTA, CDR2 FQGNSA. The CDR3 consists of 13 residues.

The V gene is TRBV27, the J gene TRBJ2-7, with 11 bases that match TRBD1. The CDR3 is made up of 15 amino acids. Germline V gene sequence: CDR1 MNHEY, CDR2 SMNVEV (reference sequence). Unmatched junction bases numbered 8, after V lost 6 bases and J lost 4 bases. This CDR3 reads CASSPGQGDSYEQYF. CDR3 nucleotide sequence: TGTGCCAGCAGCCCGGGACAGGGGGACTCATACGAGCAGTACTTC.

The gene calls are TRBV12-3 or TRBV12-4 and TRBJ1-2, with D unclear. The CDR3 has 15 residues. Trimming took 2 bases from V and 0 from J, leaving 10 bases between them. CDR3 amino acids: CASSLIRGANYGYTF. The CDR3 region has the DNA TGTGCCAGCAGTTTAATACGGGGAGCTAACTATGGCTACACCTTC.

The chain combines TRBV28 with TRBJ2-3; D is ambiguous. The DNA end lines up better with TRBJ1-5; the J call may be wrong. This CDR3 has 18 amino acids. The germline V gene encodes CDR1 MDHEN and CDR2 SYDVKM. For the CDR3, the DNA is TGTGCCAGCAGTCCCCGCTTCTGGCTAGCGGGAGGGCCAGGTACGCAGCATTTT. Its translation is CASSPRFWLAGGPGTQHF.

CDR3 DNA sequence: TGTGCCAGCAGCTTAGGGTCGACTAGCGGGCCTGACAATGAGCAGTTCTTC. This sequence encodes CASSLGSTSGPDNEQFF. The chain recombines TRBV7-2 with TRBJ2-1, with 10 nucleotides matching TRBD2. After removal of 1 base from V and 5 bases from J, the junction contained 8 bases not matched to a gene. In germline, CDR1 is SGHTA, CDR2 FQGNSA. This CDR3 is 17 amino acids long.

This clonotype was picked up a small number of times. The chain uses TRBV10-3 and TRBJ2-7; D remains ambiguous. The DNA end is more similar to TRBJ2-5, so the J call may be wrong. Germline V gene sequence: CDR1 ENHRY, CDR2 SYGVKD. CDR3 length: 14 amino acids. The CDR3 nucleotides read TGTGCCATCAGTGAGTCAATCAGCGAAGAGACCCAGTACTTC. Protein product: CAISESISEETQYF.

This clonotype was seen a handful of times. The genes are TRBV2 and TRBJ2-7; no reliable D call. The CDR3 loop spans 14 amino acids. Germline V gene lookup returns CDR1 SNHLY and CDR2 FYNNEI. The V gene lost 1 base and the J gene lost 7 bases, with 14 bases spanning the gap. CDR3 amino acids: CASSEGGGLWEQYF. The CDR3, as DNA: TGTGCCAGCAGTGAAGGGGGTGGCCTCTGGGAGCAGTACTTC.

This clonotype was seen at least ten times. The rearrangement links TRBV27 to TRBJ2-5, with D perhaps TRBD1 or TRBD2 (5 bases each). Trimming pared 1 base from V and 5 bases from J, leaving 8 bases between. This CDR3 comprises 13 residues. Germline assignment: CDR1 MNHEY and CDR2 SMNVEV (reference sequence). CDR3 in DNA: TGTGCCAGCAGTTTATTGGGGGAGGAGACCCAGTACTTC. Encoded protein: CASSLLGEETQYF.

The CDR3 DNA reads as TGTGCCAGCAGCCTAGTTGATTCACCCCTCCACTTT. Translation: CASSLVDSPLHF. This chain links TRBV7-9 with TRBJ1-6; D is ambiguous. V shed 5 bases and J shed 8 bases, with 7 bases lying between them. Germline CDR1 reads SEHNR; CDR2 reads FQNEAQ (reference sequence). The CDR3 totals 12 residues.

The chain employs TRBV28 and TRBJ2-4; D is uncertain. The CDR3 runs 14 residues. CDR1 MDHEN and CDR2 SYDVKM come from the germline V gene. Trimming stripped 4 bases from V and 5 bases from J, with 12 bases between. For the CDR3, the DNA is TGTGCCAGCAGTTATCTAGGTAGCCAAAACATTCAGTACTTC. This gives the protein CASSYLGSQNIQYF.

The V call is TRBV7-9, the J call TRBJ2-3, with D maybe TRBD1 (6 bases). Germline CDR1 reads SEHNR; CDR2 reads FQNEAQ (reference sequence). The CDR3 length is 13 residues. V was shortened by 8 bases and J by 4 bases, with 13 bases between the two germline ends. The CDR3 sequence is CASGTGMADTQYF. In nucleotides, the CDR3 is TGTGCCAGCGGTACAGGGATGGCAGATACGCAGTATTTT.

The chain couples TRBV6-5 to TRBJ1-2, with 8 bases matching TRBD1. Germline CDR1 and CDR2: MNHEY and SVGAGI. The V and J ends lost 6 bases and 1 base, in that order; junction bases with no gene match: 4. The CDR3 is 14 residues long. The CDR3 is CASRLGQGNYGYTF. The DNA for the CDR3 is TGTGCCAGCAGACTCGGACAGGGTAACTATGGCTACACCTTC.

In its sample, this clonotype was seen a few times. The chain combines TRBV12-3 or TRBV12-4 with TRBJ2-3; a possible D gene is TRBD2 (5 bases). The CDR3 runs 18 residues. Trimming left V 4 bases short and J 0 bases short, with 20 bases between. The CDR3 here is CASSSPGRRSASTDTQYF. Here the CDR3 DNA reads TGTGCCAGCAGTTCTCCCGGTCGGAGGAGCGCTAGCACAGATACGCAGTATTTT.

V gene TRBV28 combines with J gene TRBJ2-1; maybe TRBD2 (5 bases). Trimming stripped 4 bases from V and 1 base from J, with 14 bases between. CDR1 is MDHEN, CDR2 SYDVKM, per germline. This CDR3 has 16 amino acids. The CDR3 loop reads CASSSTGIRSYNEQFF. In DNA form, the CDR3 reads TGTGCCAGCAGTTCCACCGGGATTAGGTCCTACAATGAGCAGTTCTTC.

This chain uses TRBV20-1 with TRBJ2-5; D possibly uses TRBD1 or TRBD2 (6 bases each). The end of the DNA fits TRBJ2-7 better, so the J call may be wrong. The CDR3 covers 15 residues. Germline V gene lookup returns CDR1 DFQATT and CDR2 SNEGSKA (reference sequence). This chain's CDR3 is CSARDWRDNPYEQYF. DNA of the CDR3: TGCAGTGCTAGAGATTGGCGGGACAATCCCTACGAGCAGTACTTC.

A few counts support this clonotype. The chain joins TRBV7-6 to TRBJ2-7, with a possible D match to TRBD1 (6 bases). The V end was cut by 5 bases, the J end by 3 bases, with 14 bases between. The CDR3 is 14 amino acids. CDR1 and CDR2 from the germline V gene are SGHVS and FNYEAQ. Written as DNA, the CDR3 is TGTGCCAGCAGCGAACAGGGTTTGGACTACGAGCAGTACTTC. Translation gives CASSEQGLDYEQYF.